A single sample is the source of the 5 T cell receptor beta chains below, sequenced in a study of blood T cell repertoires in COVID-19. Using immunoSEQ multiplex PCR, the repertoire was profiled, and TCRdb retains in-frame clones only, with some absent. The table includes approximately 220,000 clones, about 80% detected once. Sample: peripheral blood. These receptors were taken from a woman aged 30 to 39 who had recovered from COVID-19.

The chain combines TRBV10-3 with TRBJ2-1; D gene uncertain. The CDR3 sequence is 13 residues long. V lost 6 bases and J lost 9, with 15 bases in between. CDR1 is ENHRY and CDR2 is SYGVKD in the germline V gene. In nucleotides, the CDR3 is TGTGCCATCAGGCTAGTGGAAACAAGTGAGCAGTTCTTC. Its protein is CAIRLVETSEQFF.

J is TRBJ1-6 and V is TRBV14; D unresolved. Germline V lookup: CDR1 SGHDN, CDR2 FVKESK. The CDR3 consists of 16 residues. Deletions cut 2 bases from V and 7 bases from J, with 15 bases between. CDR3 loop: CASSQSGHPANSPLHF. The CDR3 nucleotides are TGTGCCAGCAGCCAATCGGGTCACCCGGCGAATTCACCCCTCCACTTT.

The sample holds one count of this clone. The CDR3, as DNA: TGTGCCTGGAATAGCGGGAGGGGCCCAGATACGCAGTATTTT. Translated, it gives CAWNSGRGPDTQYF. This chain uses TRBV30 with TRBJ2-3, with 11 bases fitting TRBD2. V trimming: 4 bases; J trimming: 4 bases; junction bases outside the gene matches: 4. CDR3 size: 14 residues. Germline values: CDR1 GTSNPN, CDR2 SVGIG (reference sequence).

The chain recombines TRBV5-6 with TRBJ2-7; D perhaps matches TRBD2 (5 bases). V dropped 4 bases and J dropped 0 bases, with 14 bases sitting between them. The CDR3 totals 15 residues. Germline loops: CDR1 SGHDT, CDR2 YYEEEE. CDR3 in DNA: TGTGCCAGCAGCCTTCTAGCTGTTAGCTCCTACGAGCAGTACTTC. Protein: CASSLLAVSSYEQYF.

This chain connects TRBV9 to TRBJ1-3, with D possibly TRBD1 on 5 matching bases. Germline V gene data show CDR1 as SGDLS and CDR2 as YYNGEE. The CDR3 is 15 residues long. The ends were cut back, 1 base at V and 2 bases at J, with 10 bases in the middle. CDR3 sequence reads: CASSVIDSAGNTIYF. CDR3 coding DNA: TGTGCCAGCAGCGTAATAGACAGCGCTGGAAACACCATATATTTT. Drawing the rest from reference TRBV9 and TRBJ1-3, the complete variable domain is DSGVTQTPKHLITATGQRVTLRCSPRSGDLSVYWYQQSLDQGLQFLIQYYNGEERAKGNILERFSAQQFPDLHSELNLSSLELGDSALYFCASSVIDSAGNTIYFGEGSWLTVV.